The rows below give T cell receptor beta chains drawn from one sample of a study of T cell responses to AZD1222 COVID-19 vaccine. Produced via immunoSEQ multiplex PCR; TCRdb's table is partial and in-frame only. Among 80,000 or so clones listed, 70% to 90% were seen once. Sequencing was performed on peripheral blood, taken on day 0 of AZD1222 vaccination. All receptors derive from an adult in good health. Both conserved end residues are part of each CDR3. Each record gives: CDR3 protein, CDR3 DNA, J gene, D gene, clone size, V gene. A D gene is named only where the DNA matches it firmly. Clone size appears in some rows only: once, few, many, or a class for an expanded clone.

CDR3aa: CASRLPGGTGELFF; CDR3nt: TGTGCCAGCAGATTACCAGGGGGCACCGGGGAGCTGTTTTTT; j_gene: TRBJ2-2; d_gene: TRBD1; abundance: .; v_gene: TRBV6-5
CDR3aa: CASGLGLAGAINEQFF; CDR3nt: TGTGCTAGTGGTTTAGGACTAGCGGGCGCTATCAATGAGCAGTTCTTC; j_gene: TRBJ2-1; d_gene: TRBD2; abundance: .; v_gene: TRBV12-5
CDR3aa: CSVAGPTITDTQYF; CDR3nt: TGCAGCGTTGCTGGACCCACAATCACAGATACGCAGTATTTT; j_gene: TRBJ2-3; d_gene: .; abundance: .; v_gene: TRBV29-1
CDR3aa: CASSLAAKPHGYTF; CDR3nt: TGCGCCAGCAGCTTGGCGGCAAAACCTCATGGCTACACCTTC; j_gene: TRBJ1-2; d_gene: .; abundance: once; v_gene: TRBV5-1
CDR3aa: CASSGGTGYNEQFF; CDR3nt: TGCGCCAGCAGCGGAGGGACAGGTTACAATGAGCAGTTCTTC; j_gene: TRBJ2-1; d_gene: TRBD1; abundance: once; v_gene: TRBV5-1
CDR3aa: CASSYSRLISSYEQYF; CDR3nt: TGTGCCAGCAGTTACTCGCGACTAATAAGCTCCTACGAGCAGTACTTC; j_gene: TRBJ2-7; d_gene: .; abundance: .; v_gene: TRBV6-6
CDR3aa: CASSQDGGGGNQPQHF; CDR3nt: TGTGCCAGCAGCCAAGATGGCGGGGGAGGCAATCAGCCCCAGCATTTT; j_gene: TRBJ1-5; d_gene: .; abundance: .; v_gene: TRBV3-1/TRBV3-2
CDR3aa: CASSNPQGALHF; CDR3nt: TGCGCCAGCAGCAACCCCCAGGGTGCCCTCCACTTT; j_gene: TRBJ1-6; d_gene: .; abundance: .; v_gene: TRBV4-1
CDR3aa: CASSVEGMDSPLHF; CDR3nt: TGTGCCAGCTCAGTGGAGGGGATGGATTCACCCCTCCACTTT; j_gene: TRBJ1-6; d_gene: .; abundance: .; v_gene: TRBV18
CDR3aa: CASNPMTGGLHEQYF; CDR3nt: TGTGCCAGCAACCCCATGACAGGGGGCCTCCACGAGCAGTACTTC; j_gene: TRBJ2-7; d_gene: TRBD1; abundance: .; v_gene: TRBV5-8
CDR3aa: CSASYTGSSYNEQFF; CDR3nt: TGCAGTGCTAGTTATACGGGGAGCTCCTACAATGAGCAGTTCTTC; j_gene: TRBJ2-1; d_gene: .; abundance: .; v_gene: TRBV20-1
CDR3aa: CASSSLRTVQETQYF; CDR3nt: TGTGCCAGCAGCTCATTAAGGACAGTCCAAGAGACCCAGTACTTC; j_gene: TRBJ2-5; d_gene: .; abundance: .; v_gene: TRBV7-2
CDR3aa: CASSFFQRGTNEKLFF; CDR3nt: TGTGCCAGCAGCTTCTTCCAACGGGGGACTAATGAAAAACTGTTTTTT; j_gene: TRBJ1-4; d_gene: .; abundance: .; v_gene: TRBV11-2
CDR3aa: CASSPLLAPNEQFF; CDR3nt: TGTGCCAGCAGTCCTCTGCTAGCACCCAATGAGCAGTTCTTC; j_gene: TRBJ2-1; d_gene: .; abundance: .; v_gene: TRBV6-1
CDR3aa: CASSPTVGTGRSGTQYF; CDR3nt: TGTGCCAGTAGTCCCACGGTCGGGACGGGCCGGTCGGGGACCCAGTACTTC; j_gene: TRBJ2-5; d_gene: .; abundance: .; v_gene: TRBV19
CDR3aa: CASSPPTGKLFF; CDR3nt: TGTGCCAGCTCACCGCCGACAGGGAAACTGTTTTTT; j_gene: TRBJ1-4; d_gene: TRBD1; abundance: .; v_gene: TRBV18
CDR3aa: CASKGFTEAFF; CDR3nt: TGTGCCAGCAAAGGGTTCACTGAAGCTTTCTTT; j_gene: TRBJ1-1; d_gene: .; abundance: .; v_gene: TRBV28
CDR3aa: CASRYEGGAGTEAFF; CDR3nt: TGTGCCAGCAGATACGAAGGGGGGGCTGGCACTGAAGCTTTCTTT; j_gene: TRBJ1-1; d_gene: .; abundance: .; v_gene: TRBV3-1/TRBV3-2
CDR3aa: CASSEARVTSTQYF; CDR3nt: TGTGCCAGCAGTGAAGCGCGAGTGACTAGTACGCAGTATTTT; j_gene: TRBJ2-3; d_gene: .; abundance: .; v_gene: TRBV6-1
CDR3aa: CSASGTAQTF; CDR3nt: TGCAGTGCCAGCGGGACGGCGCAGACCTTC; j_gene: TRBJ1-2; d_gene: .; abundance: .; v_gene: TRBV20-1
CDR3aa: CASSFSGRADGELFF; CDR3nt: TGTGCCAGCAGTTTCAGCGGGAGGGCGGACGGGGAGCTGTTTTTT; j_gene: TRBJ2-2; d_gene: TRBD2; abundance: .; v_gene: TRBV27
CDR3aa: CASSVSDYGYTF; CDR3nt: TGTGCCAGCAGCGTATCTGATTACGGCTACACCTTC; j_gene: TRBJ1-2; d_gene: .; abundance: few; v_gene: TRBV9
CDR3aa: CSVIGTGQPQNTEAFF; CDR3nt: TGCAGCGTCATCGGGACAGGACAGCCCCAGAACACTGAAGCTTTCTTT; j_gene: TRBJ1-1; d_gene: TRBD1; abundance: .; v_gene: TRBV29-1
CDR3aa: CASSLGADRVKYF; CDR3nt: TGTGCCAGCAGCTTAGGGGCCGACAGGGTTAAGTACTTC; j_gene: TRBJ2-7; d_gene: TRBD1; abundance: .; v_gene: TRBV7-2
CDR3aa: CASSLLLAGEGEQYF; CDR3nt: TGTGCCAGCAGCTTACTGCTAGCGGGAGAGGGCGAGCAGTACTTC; j_gene: TRBJ2-7; d_gene: TRBD2; abundance: .; v_gene: TRBV7-9
CDR3aa: CASSPRTGFNTGELFF; CDR3nt: TGCGCCAGCAGCCCCCGGACGGGTTTCAACACCGGGGAGCTGTTTTTT; j_gene: TRBJ2-2; d_gene: .; abundance: .; v_gene: TRBV4-1
CDR3aa: CASTTRDRDYNEQFF; CDR3nt: TGTGCCAGCACCACCCGGGACAGGGACTACAATGAGCAGTTCTTC; j_gene: TRBJ2-1; d_gene: TRBD1; abundance: .; v_gene: TRBV6-5
CDR3aa: CASSLGQNWLGEKLFF; CDR3nt: TGTGCCAGCAGCCTAGGACAGAACTGGCTAGGTGAAAAACTGTTTTTT; j_gene: TRBJ1-4; d_gene: .; abundance: few; v_gene: TRBV7-9
CDR3aa: CASSLESSNYGYTF; CDR3nt: TGTGCCAGCAGCTTAGAGAGTTCTAACTATGGCTACACCTTC; j_gene: TRBJ1-2; d_gene: .; abundance: .; v_gene: TRBV7-2
CDR3aa: CASSMGGIRDVRYEQYF; CDR3nt: TGTGCCAGTAGTATGGGGGGGATCCGGGACGTGCGGTACGAGCAGTACTTC; j_gene: TRBJ2-7; d_gene: TRBD2; abundance: few; v_gene: TRBV19
CDR3aa: CASSMTFAGETQYF; CDR3nt: TGTGCCAGTAGTATGACATTTGCGGGGGAGACCCAGTACTTC; j_gene: TRBJ2-5; d_gene: .; abundance: .; v_gene: TRBV19
CDR3aa: CASSPRAGGQNEQFF; CDR3nt: TGCGCCAGCAGCCCGCGAGCGGGAGGGCAAAATGAGCAGTTCTTC; j_gene: TRBJ2-1; d_gene: TRBD2; abundance: .; v_gene: TRBV4-1
CDR3aa: CASSSMGQNNYGYTF; CDR3nt: TGTGCCAGCAGTTCAATGGGACAGAATAACTATGGCTACACCTTC; j_gene: TRBJ1-2; d_gene: TRBD1; abundance: .; v_gene: TRBV27
CDR3aa: CASSPTGYEQYF; CDR3nt: TGTGCCAGTAGTCCGACAGGCTACGAGCAGTACTTC; j_gene: TRBJ2-7; d_gene: .; abundance: .; v_gene: TRBV19
CDR3aa: CASRSDPSGANVLTF; CDR3nt: TGTGCCAGCAGATCGGACCCCTCTGGGGCCAACGTCCTGACTTTC; j_gene: TRBJ2-6; d_gene: .; abundance: .; v_gene: TRBV7-9
CDR3aa: CASSLGTSGLYEQYF; CDR3nt: TGTGCCAGCAGCTTAGGGACTAGCGGCCTCTACGAGCAGTACTTC; j_gene: TRBJ2-7; d_gene: TRBD2; abundance: .; v_gene: TRBV11-2
CDR3aa: CASSQVRETSIEQYF; CDR3nt: TGCGCCAGCAGCCAAGTGAGGGAGACTAGCATCGAGCAGTACTTC; j_gene: TRBJ2-7; d_gene: TRBD2; abundance: .; v_gene: TRBV4-1
CDR3aa: CASKEGPVPGKLFF; CDR3nt: TGTGCCAGCAAGGAGGGACCAGTCCCCGGAAAACTGTTTTTT; j_gene: TRBJ1-4; d_gene: .; abundance: .; v_gene: TRBV25-1
CDR3aa: CASRPYPGRYGYTF; CDR3nt: TGTGCCAGCAGACCCTACCCAGGGAGGTATGGCTACACCTTC; j_gene: TRBJ1-2; d_gene: .; abundance: .; v_gene: TRBV21-1
CDR3aa: CASSRGPQGFGYGYTF; CDR3nt: TGTGCCAGCAGCCGTGGACCACAGGGGTTCGGGTATGGCTACACCTTC; j_gene: TRBJ1-2; d_gene: TRBD1; abundance: .; v_gene: TRBV7-9
CDR3aa: CASSPLEPVGYGYTF; CDR3nt: TGTGCCAGCTCACCACTTGAACCGGTAGGCTATGGCTACACCTTC; j_gene: TRBJ1-2; d_gene: .; abundance: .; v_gene: TRBV18
CDR3aa: CASSLDNRKLFF; CDR3nt: TGCGCCAGCAGCTTGGATAATAGAAAACTGTTTTTT; j_gene: TRBJ1-4; d_gene: .; abundance: .; v_gene: TRBV5-1
CDR3aa: CSVEVEGAGGYTF; CDR3nt: TGCAGCGTTGAAGTGGAGGGGGCAGGAGGCTACACCTTC; j_gene: TRBJ1-2; d_gene: TRBD1; abundance: .; v_gene: TRBV29-1
CDR3aa: CASSEAGTGITAF; CDR3nt: TGTGCCAGCAGTGAAGCCGGGACAGGGATTACTGCCTTC; j_gene: TRBJ1-2; d_gene: TRBD1; abundance: few; v_gene: TRBV6-1
CDR3aa: CASSMGVRQPQHF; CDR3nt: TGTGCCAGTAGTATGGGGGTTAGGCAGCCCCAGCATTTT; j_gene: TRBJ1-5; d_gene: .; abundance: .; v_gene: TRBV19
CDR3aa: CASSQDEVLAGYNEQFF; CDR3nt: TGTGCCAGCAGCCAAGACGAGGTACTAGCGGGTTACAATGAGCAGTTCTTC; j_gene: TRBJ2-1; d_gene: TRBD2; abundance: .; v_gene: TRBV14
CDR3aa: CASSEDWSSDEQFF; CDR3nt: TGTGCCAGCAGTGAGGACTGGTCTAGCGATGAGCAGTTCTTC; j_gene: TRBJ2-1; d_gene: .; abundance: .; v_gene: TRBV2
CDR3aa: CASRRTGDSGNTIYF; CDR3nt: TGCGCCAGCAGACGTACAGGGGACTCTGGAAACACCATATATTTT; j_gene: TRBJ1-3; d_gene: TRBD1; abundance: few; v_gene: TRBV5-1
CDR3aa: CASSLASRLLAKNIQYF; CDR3nt: TGTGCCAGCAGCTTGGCATCCAGACTCCTAGCCAAAAACATTCAGTACTTC; j_gene: TRBJ2-4; d_gene: .; abundance: once; v_gene: TRBV5-5
CDR3aa: CSVLGGQETQYF; CDR3nt: TGCAGCGTTCTTGGGGGGCAAGAGACCCAGTACTTC; j_gene: TRBJ2-5; d_gene: .; abundance: .; v_gene: TRBV29-1
CDR3aa: CASSQGLGLAVYNEQFF; CDR3nt: TGCGCCAGCAGCCAAGGACTGGGGCTAGCTGTCTACAATGAGCAGTTCTTC; j_gene: TRBJ2-1; d_gene: .; abundance: .; v_gene: TRBV4-3